This TCR beta chain is drawn from a study of OX40 agonist ivuxolimab in advanced cancers. Study in general: Patients were dosed intravenously with ivuxolimab at 0.01 to 10 mg/kg every 2 weeks. Findings and limits, study-wide: At 0.1-3.0 mg/kg, partial responders had clonal expansion among the lowest observed. Circulating CD4+ and CD8+ T cells showed clonal expansion by week 6 at 0.1 to 3.0 mg/kg.

Libraries were prepared by immunoSEQ multiplex PCR; TCRdb keeps only in-frame clonotypes and omits some of them. The repertoire holds around 36,000 clones, with roughly 90% as singletons. Notes on this clone: Its specificity is not known.

Germline-derived CDR1 and CDR2 are SQVTM and ANQGSEA. Trimming pared 3 bases from V and 3 bases from J, leaving 24 bases between. This CDR3 comprises 18 residues. The specimen was CD4+ or CD8+ T cells sorted from blood, collected in a trial of the OX40 agonist ivuxolimab. The rearrangement links TRBV29-1 to TRBJ2-1; D is ambiguous. The receptor was isolated from an adult with an advanced solid tumor such as melanoma, head and neck, liver or kidney cancer. The chain's CDR3 is CSVDSVVQQINFYNEQFF. The CDR3 DNA reads as TGCAGCGTTGATTCGGTAGTTCAACAGATTAATTTCTACAATGAGCAGTTCTTC.